What follows is one T cell receptor (beta chain) and its context. The sorted conventional CD4+ T cells were CD25-low and CD127-high, with genomic DNA sequenced. The data stem from a study of regulatory and conventional T cells in RAG deficiency. Study overall: In hypomorphic RAG CID or atypical SCID, autoimmunity is frequently associated.

Data came from immunoSEQ multiplex PCR; TCRdb stores just in-frame clones and leaves some out. This sample has about 10,000 clones, with around 94% found just once. Sample: CD4+ effector T cells sorted from blood. The sequence was collected from a human donor with RAG deficiency presenting as severe combined immunodeficiency.

The DNA of the CDR3 is TGTGCCAGCTCACCACCAGGGTGGGAGACCCAGTACTTC. This sequence encodes CASSPPGWETQYF. This sequence joins TRBV18 and TRBJ2-5; D is undetermined. Looked up from germline, CDR1 is KGHSH and CDR2 is LQKENI. The CDR3 runs 13 residues. With 0 bases removed from V and 5 bases from J, the gap between germline ends came to 7 bases. The variable domain in full, with the rest retrieved from reference TRBV18 and TRBJ2-5, is NAGVMQNPRHLVRRRGQEARLRCSPMKGHSHVYWYRQLPEEGLKFMVYLQKENIIDESGMPKERFSAEFPKEGPSILRIQQVVRGDSAAYFCASSPPGWETQYFGPGTRLLVL.